This T cell receptor (beta chain) was found in a study of CD8 T cells in Susac syndrome. The V end was cut by 5 bases, the J end by 7 bases, with 9 bases between. CDR1 SGHAT and CDR2 FQNNGV come from the germline V gene. This CDR3 has 12 residues. The RNA, about 0.45 to 1 ug, was put through reverse transcription using random hexamers. One entry per CDR3 protein, called by TCRdb with MiXCR from the immunoSEQ multiplex PCR reads. The data show 84,000 or so distinct CDR3 sequences, approximately 96% seen once. What was sequenced was CD8+ T cells from PBMCs. The source of this sequence is a human donor with Susac syndrome. The gene calls are TRBV11-2 and TRBJ2-1, with D uncertain. CDR3 nucleotide sequence: TGTGCCAGCAGCCCCGTAGGGAATGAGCAGTTCTTC. Protein: CASSPVGNEQFF.